The clone carrying this T cell receptor (beta chain) was observed many times. What it binds is not known. It is unclear where the CDR3 begins or ends on the DNA, so no DNA is shown, and the CDR3 is as TCRdb lists it. The CDR3 is made up of 12 amino acids, end residues included. The record originates from a study of blood T cells in healthy people across ages. Notes on the study in general: Relative to aged donors, long-lived donors carried more naive CD4+ cells and displayed higher diversity. Significant beta diversity loss was already apparent by age roughly 38, declining roughly linearly.

The second PCR ran about 7 to 12 cycles with a sample-barcoded 5' primer and J-beta primers. TCRdb re-analysed the 5' RACE reads in MiXCR, keeping a single row per CDR3 protein. Here the sample spans 1.5 million to 2 million distinct CDR3 sequences, 28% being singletons. Total RNA was extracted at no less than 6 micrograms per sample. J is TRBJ1-2 and V is TRBV12-3 or TRBV12-4; the D call of TRBD1 is as the table states it, not checked on the DNA. The clonotype comes from a woman aged 30 to 39 in good health. The material sequenced was blood. CDR3 region: CASSFGPGGYTF.